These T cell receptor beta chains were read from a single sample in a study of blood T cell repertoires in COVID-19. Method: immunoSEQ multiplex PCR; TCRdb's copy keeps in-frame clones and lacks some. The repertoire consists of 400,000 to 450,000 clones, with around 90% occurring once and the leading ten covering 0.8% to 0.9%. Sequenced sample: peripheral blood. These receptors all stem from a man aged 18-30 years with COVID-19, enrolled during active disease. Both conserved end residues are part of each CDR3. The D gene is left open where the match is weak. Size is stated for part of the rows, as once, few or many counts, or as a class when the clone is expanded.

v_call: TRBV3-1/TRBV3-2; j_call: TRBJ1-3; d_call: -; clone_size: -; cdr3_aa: CASSQVFSSGNTIYF; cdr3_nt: TGTGCCAGCAGCCAAGTCTTCAGTTCTGGAAACACCATATATTTT
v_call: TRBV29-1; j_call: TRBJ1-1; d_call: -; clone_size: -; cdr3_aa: CSVEGQMNTEAFF; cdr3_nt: TGCAGCGTTGAGGGCCAGATGAACACTGAAGCTTTCTTT
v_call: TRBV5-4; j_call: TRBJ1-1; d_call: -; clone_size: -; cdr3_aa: CASSLLFGGPRATEAFF; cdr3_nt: TGTGCCAGCAGCTTGTTGTTCGGCGGCCCGCGGGCCACTGAAGCTTTCTTT
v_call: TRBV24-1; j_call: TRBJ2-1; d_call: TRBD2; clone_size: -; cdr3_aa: CATSDPTSGPNNEQFF; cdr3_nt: TGTGCCACCAGTGATCCGACTAGCGGGCCTAACAATGAGCAGTTCTTC
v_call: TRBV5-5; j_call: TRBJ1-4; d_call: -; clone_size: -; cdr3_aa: CASSARTGNEKLFF; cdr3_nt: TGTGCCAGCAGCGCTCGTACGGGTAATGAAAAACTGTTTTTT
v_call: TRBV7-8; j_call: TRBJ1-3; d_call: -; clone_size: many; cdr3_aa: CASSLDNSGNTIYF; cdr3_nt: TGTGCCAGCAGCCTGGACAACTCTGGAAACACCATATATTTT
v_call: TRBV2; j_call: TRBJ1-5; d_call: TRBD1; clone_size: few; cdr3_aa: CASSEVDRGRQPQHF; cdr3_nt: TGTGCCAGCAGTGAGGTGGACAGGGGGCGTCAGCCCCAGCATTTT
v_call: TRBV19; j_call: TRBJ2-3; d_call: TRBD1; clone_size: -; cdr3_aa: CASSTTGGNTDTQYF; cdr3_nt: TGTGCCAGTAGCACCACAGGGGGTAACACAGATACGCAGTATTTT
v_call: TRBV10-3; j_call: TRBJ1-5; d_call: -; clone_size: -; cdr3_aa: CAISDNSGNNQPQHF; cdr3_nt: TGTGCCATCAGTGACAACAGTGGTAACAATCAGCCCCAGCATTTT
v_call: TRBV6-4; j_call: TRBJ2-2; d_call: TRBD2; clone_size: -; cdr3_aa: CASSYTSGTAGELFF; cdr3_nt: TGTGCCAGCAGTTACACTAGCGGGACTGCCGGGGAGCTGTTTTTT
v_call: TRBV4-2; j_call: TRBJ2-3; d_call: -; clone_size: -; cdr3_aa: CASSQGHSSGNTDTQYF; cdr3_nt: TGTGCCAGCAGCCAAGGTCATAGTAGCGGTAATACAGATACGCAGTATTTT
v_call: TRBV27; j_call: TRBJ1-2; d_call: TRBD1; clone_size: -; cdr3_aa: CATRGQGNYGYTF; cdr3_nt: TGTGCCACCAGGGGACAGGGGAACTATGGCTACACCTTC